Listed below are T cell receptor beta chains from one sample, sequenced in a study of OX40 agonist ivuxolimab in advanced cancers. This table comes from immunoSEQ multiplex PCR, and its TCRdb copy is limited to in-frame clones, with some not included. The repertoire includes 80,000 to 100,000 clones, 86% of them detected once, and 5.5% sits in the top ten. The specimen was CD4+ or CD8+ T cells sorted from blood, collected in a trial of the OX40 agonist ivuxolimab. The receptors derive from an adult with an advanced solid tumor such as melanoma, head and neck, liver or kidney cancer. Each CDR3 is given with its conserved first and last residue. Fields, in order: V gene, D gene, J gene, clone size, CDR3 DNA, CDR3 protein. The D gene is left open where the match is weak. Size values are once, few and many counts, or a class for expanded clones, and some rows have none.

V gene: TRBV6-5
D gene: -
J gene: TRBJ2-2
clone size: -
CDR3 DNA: TGTGCCAGCAGTTATGGCGGGGAGCTGTTTTTT
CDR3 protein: CASSYGGELFF

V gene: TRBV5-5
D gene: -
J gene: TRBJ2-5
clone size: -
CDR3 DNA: TGTGCCAGCAGCTCTCGGCGGGTTACTCTGGGACAAGAGACCCAGTACTTC
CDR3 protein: CASSSRRVTLGQETQYF

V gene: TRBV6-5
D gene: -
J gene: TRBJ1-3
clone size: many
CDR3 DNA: TGTGCCAGCACTAACCGGGACCTAAACACCATATATTTT
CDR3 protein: CASTNRDLNTIYF

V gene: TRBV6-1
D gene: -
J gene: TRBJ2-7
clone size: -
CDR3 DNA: TGTGCCAGCAGTCATACCGGGACAACCTACGAGCAGTACTTC
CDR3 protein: CASSHTGTTYEQYF

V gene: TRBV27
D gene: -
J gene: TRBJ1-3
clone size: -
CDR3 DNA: TGTGCCAGCGATATACCGGGACACGGCTCTGGAAACACCATATATTTT
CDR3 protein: CASDIPGHGSGNTIYF

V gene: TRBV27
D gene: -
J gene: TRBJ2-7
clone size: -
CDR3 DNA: TGTGCCAGCAGTTTAAGGGGCGATCGATATACCTACGAGCAGTACTTC
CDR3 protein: CASSLRGDRYTYEQYF

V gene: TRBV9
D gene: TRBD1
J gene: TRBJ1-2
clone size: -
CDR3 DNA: TGTGCCAGCAGCACCGGGACAGGTCCAGGCTACACCTTC
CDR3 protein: CASSTGTGPGYTF

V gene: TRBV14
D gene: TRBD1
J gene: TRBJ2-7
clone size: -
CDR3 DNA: TGTGCCAGCAGCCAAAGTGAACAGGGGAAGTACTTC
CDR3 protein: CASSQSEQGKYF

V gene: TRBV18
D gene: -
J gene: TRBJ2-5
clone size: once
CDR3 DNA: TGTGCCAGCTCACCGGGTCAAGAGACCCAGTACTTC
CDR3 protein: CASSPGQETQYF

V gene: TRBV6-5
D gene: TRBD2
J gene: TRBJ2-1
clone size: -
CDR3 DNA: TGTGCCAGCAGTGTTTCAGCGGGGGCTCTGCATGAGCAGTTCTTC
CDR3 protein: CASSVSAGALHEQFF

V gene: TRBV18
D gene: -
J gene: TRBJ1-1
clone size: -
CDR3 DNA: TGTGCCAGTTTGACCTCGGAGAACACTGAAGCTTTCTTT
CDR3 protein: CASLTSENTEAFF

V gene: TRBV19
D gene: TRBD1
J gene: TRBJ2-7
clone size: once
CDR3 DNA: TGTGCCAGTAGTAGGGGACAGGGGGATTACTCCTACGAGCAGTACTTC
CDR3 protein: CASSRGQGDYSYEQYF

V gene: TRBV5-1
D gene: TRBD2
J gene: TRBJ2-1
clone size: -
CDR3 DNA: TGCGCCAGCAGCTTTCTAGCGGACTCCTACAATGAGCAGTTCTTC
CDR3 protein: CASSFLADSYNEQFF

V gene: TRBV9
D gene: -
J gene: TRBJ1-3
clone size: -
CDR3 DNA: TGTGCCAGCAGCGTAGACGGCCGTCCTCCATACTCTGGAAACACCATATATTTT
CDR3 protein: CASSVDGRPPYSGNTIYF

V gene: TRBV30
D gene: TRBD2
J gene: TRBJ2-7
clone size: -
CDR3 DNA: TGTGCCTGGGCGGGGGGGGGATCCTCCTACGAGCAGTACTTC
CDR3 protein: CAWAGGGSSYEQYF

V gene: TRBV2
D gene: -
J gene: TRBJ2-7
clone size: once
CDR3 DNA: TGTGCCAGCAGTGAAGACTACTCCTACGAGCAGTACTTC
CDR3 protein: CASSEDYSYEQYF

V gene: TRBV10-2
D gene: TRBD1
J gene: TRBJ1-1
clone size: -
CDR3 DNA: TGCGCCAGCAGGACAGGGGGCGCAGAAGCTTTCTTT
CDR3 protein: CASRTGGAEAFF

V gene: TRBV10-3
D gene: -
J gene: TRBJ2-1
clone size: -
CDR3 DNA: TGTGCCATCAGTCCAAATGGGGACAATGAGCAGTTCTTC
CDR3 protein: CAISPNGDNEQFF

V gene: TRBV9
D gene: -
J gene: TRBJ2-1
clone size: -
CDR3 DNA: TGTGCCAGCAGCGTAGCCGCCAACTACAATGAGCAGTTCTTC
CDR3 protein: CASSVAANYNEQFF

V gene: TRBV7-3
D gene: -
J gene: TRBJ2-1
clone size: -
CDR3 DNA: TGTGCCAGCAGCTTAAGTGGAGGCTACTACAATGAGCAGTTCTTC
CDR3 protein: CASSLSGGYYNEQFF

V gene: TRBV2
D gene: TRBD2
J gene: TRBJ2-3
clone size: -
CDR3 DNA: TGTGCCAGCAGCTCCTTTAGCGGGAACCCTAGCACAGATACGCAGTATTTT
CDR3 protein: CASSSFSGNPSTDTQYF

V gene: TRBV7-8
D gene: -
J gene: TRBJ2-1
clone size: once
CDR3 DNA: TGTGCCAGCAGCTTAAGGGGTGGAAACAATGAGCAGTTCTTC
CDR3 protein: CASSLRGGNNEQFF

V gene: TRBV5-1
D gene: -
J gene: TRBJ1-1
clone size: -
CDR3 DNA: TGCGCCAGCAGCGCCGGGCCTCCCAACACTGAAGCTTTCTTT
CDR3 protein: CASSAGPPNTEAFF